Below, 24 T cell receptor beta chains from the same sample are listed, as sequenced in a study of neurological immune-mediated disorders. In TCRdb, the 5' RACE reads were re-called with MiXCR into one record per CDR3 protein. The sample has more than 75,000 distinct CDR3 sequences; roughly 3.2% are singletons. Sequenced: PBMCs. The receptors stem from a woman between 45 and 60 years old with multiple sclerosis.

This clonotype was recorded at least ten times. The CDR3 protein is CASSKGQGFQETQYF. CDR3 DNA: TGTGCCAGCAGTAAAGGACAGGGATTCCAAGAGACCCAGTACTTC. J is TRBJ2-5 and V is TRBV25-1, with TRBD1 matching 8 bases. CDR1 and CDR2 from the germline V gene are MGHDK and SYGVNS. V shed 5 bases, J shed 1 base, and the junction held 6 bases outside the gene matches. The CDR3 runs 15 residues.

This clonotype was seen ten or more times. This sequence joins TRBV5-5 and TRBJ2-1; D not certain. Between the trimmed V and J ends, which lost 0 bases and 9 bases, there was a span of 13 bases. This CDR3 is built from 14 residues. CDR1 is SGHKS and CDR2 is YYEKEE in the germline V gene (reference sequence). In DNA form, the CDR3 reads TGTGCCAGCAGCTTGGCCCCTAAGGGCGGTGAGCAGTTCTTC. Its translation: CASSLAPKGGEQFF.

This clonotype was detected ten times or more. DNA for the CDR3: TGCGCCAGCAGCTTGCGTACTAGTAATGAGCAGTTCTTC. It encodes CASSLRTSNEQFF. This chain links TRBV5-1 with TRBJ2-1; the D gene is possibly TRBD2 (5 bases). Germline lookup yields CDR1 SGHRS and CDR2 YFSETQ. Trimming cost V 1 base and J 7 bases, with 9 bases left between them. The CDR3 loop spans 13 amino acids.

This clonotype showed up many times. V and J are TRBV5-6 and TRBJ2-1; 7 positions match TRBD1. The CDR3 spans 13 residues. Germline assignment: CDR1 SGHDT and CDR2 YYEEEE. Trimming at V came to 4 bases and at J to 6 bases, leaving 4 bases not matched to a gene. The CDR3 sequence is CASSQGTVNEQFF. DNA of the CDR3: TGTGCCAGCAGCCAAGGGACAGTCAATGAGCAGTTCTTC. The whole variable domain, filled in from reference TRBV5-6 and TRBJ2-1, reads DAGVTQSPTHLIKTRGQQVTLRCSPKSGHDTVSWYQQALGQGPQFIFQYYEEEERQRGNFPDRFSGHQFPNYSSELNVNALLLGDSALYLCASSQGTVNEQFFGPGTRLTVL.

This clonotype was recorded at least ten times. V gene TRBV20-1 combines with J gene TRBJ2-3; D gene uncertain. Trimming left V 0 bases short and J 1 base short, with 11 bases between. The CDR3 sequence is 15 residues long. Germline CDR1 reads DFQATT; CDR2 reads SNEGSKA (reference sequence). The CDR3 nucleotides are TGCAGTGCTAGAGATAGGTCAGGCCGCACAGATACGCAGTATTTT. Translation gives CSARDRSGRTDTQYF.

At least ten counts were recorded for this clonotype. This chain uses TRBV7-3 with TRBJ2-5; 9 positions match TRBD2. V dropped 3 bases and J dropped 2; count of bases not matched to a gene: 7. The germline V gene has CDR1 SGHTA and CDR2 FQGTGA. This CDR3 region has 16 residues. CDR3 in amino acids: CASSFGNSGGQETQYF. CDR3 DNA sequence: TGTGCCAGCAGCTTCGGGAATAGCGGGGGTCAAGAGACCCAGTACTTC.

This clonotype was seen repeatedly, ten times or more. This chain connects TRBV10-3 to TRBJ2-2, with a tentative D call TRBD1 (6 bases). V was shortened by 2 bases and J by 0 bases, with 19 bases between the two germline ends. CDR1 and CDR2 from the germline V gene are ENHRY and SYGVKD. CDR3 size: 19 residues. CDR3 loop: CAISEPRKTGSSNTGELFF. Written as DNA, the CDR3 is TGTGCCATCAGTGAGCCTAGAAAGACAGGATCTTCGAACACCGGGGAGCTGTTTTTT.

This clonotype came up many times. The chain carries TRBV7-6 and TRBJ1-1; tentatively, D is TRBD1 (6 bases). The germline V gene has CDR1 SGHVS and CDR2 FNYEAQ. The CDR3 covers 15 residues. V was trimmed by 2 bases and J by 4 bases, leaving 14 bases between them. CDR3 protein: CASSLRSGQLTEAFF. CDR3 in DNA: TGTGCCAGCAGCTTAAGATCTGGACAGCTCACTGAAGCTTTCTTT.

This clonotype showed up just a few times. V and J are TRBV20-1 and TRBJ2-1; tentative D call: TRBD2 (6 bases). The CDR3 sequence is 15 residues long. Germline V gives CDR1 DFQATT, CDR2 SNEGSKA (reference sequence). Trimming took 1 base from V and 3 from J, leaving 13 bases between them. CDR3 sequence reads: CSARVPNGGYNEQFF. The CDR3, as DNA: TGCAGTGCTAGAGTCCCGAACGGGGGCTACAATGAGCAGTTCTTC.

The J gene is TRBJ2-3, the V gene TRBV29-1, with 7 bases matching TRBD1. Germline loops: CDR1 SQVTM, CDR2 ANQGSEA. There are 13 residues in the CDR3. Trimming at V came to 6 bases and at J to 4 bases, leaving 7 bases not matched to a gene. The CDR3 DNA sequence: TGCAGCGTGGGACAGATGCGAGCAGATACGCAGTATTTT. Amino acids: CSVGQMRADTQYF.

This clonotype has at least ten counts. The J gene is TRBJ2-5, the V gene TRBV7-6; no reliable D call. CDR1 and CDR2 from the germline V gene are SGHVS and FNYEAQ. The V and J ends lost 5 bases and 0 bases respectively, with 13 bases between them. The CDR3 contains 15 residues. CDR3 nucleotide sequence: TGTGCCAGCAGCGAAGTTAATGGGTACCAAGAGACCCAGTACTTC. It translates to CASSEVNGYQETQYF. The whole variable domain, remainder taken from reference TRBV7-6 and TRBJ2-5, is GAGVSQSPRYKVTKRGQDVALRCDPISGHVSLYWYRQALGQGPEFLTYFNYEAQQDKSGLPNDRFSAERPEGSISTLTIQRTEQRDSAMYRCASSEVNGYQETQYFGPGTRLLVL.

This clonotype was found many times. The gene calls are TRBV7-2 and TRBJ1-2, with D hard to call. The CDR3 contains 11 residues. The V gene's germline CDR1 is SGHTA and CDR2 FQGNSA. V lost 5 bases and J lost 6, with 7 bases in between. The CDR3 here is CASSPRDGYTF. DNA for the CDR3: TGTGCCAGCAGCCCTAGGGATGGCTACACCTTC.

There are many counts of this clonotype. The CDR3 coding sequence is TGTGCCAGCAGCGCACAGGGCCCCCGCTCCTACGAGCAGTACTTC. It codes for CASSAQGPRSYEQYF. The V call is TRBV7-9, the J call TRBJ2-7; D may be TRBD1 (6 bases). Trimming left V 5 bases short and J 0 bases short, with 14 bases between. CDR1 and CDR2 (germline): SEHNR, FQNEAQ (reference sequence). This CDR3 region has 15 residues.

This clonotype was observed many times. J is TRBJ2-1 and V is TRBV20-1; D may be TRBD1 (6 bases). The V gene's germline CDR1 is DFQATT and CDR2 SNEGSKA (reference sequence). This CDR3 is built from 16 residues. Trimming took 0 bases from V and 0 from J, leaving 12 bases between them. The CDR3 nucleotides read TGCAGTGCTAGAGATTACGGGACAATCTCCTACAATGAGCAGTTCTTC. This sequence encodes CSARDYGTISYNEQFF.

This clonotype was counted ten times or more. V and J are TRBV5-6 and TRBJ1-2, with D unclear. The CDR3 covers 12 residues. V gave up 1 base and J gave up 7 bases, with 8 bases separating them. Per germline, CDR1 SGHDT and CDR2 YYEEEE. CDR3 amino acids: CASSLPSFGYTF. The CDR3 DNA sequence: TGTGCCAGCAGCTTGCCAAGTTTTGGCTACACCTTC.

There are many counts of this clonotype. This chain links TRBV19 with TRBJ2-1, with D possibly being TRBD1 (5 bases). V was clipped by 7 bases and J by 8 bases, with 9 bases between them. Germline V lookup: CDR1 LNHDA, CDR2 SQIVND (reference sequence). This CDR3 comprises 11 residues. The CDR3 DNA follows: TGTGCCAGTACAGGGAACTATGAGCAGTTCTTC. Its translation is CASTGNYEQFF.

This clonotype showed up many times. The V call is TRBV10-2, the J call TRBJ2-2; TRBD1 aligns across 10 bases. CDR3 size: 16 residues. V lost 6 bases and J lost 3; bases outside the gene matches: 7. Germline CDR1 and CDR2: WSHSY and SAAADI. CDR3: CASSGGTGAYTGELFF. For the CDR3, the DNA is TGCGCCAGCAGCGGCGGGACAGGGGCGTACACCGGGGAGCTGTTTTTT.

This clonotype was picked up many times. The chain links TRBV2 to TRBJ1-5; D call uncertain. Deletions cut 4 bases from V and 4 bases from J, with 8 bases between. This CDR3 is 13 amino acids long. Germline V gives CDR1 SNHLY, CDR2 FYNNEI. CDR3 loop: CASSAVGNQPQHF. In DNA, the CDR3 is TGTGCCAGCAGTGCCGTAGGGAATCAGCCCCAGCATTTT.

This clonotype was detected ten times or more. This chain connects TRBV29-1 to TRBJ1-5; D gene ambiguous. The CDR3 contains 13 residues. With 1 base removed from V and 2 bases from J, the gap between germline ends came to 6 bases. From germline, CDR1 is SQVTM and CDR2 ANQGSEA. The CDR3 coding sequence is TGCAGCGTTGAAGGGTCAGGCAATCAGCCCCAGCATTTT. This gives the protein CSVEGSGNQPQHF.

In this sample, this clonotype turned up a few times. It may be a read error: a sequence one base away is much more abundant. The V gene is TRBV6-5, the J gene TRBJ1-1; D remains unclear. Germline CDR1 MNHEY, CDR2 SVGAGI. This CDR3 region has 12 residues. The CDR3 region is CDSSYSRRMAFF. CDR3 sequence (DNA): TGTGACAGCAGTTACTCGCGAAGAATGGCTTTCTTT.

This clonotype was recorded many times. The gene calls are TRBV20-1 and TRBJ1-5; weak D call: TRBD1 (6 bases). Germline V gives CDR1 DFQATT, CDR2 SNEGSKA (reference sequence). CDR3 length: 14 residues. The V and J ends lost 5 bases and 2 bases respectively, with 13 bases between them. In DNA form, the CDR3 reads TGCAGTGCTTACAGGGATGGGGGCAATCAGCCCCAGCATTTT. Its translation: CSAYRDGGNQPQHF.

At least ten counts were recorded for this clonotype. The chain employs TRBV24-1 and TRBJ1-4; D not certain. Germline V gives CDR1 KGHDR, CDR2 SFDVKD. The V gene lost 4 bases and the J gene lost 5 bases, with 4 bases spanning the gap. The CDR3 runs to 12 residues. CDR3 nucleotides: TGTGCCACCAGTGACCTGAATGAAAAACTGTTTTTT. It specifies CATSDLNEKLFF.

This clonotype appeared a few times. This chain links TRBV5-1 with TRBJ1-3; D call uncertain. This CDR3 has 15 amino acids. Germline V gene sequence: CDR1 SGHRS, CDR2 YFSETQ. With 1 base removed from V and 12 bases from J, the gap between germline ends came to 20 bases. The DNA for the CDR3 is TGCGCCAGCAGCTTGATGGGAGCCGCTGGAAAAAACATATATTTT. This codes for CASSLMGAAGKNIYF.

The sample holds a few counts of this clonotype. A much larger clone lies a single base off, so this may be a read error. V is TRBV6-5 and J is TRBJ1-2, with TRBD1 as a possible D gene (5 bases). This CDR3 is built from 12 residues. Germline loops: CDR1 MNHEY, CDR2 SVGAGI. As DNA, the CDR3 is TGTGACAGCAGTACCCGGACAAGCCTTAGCACCTTC. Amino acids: CDSSTRTSLSTF.